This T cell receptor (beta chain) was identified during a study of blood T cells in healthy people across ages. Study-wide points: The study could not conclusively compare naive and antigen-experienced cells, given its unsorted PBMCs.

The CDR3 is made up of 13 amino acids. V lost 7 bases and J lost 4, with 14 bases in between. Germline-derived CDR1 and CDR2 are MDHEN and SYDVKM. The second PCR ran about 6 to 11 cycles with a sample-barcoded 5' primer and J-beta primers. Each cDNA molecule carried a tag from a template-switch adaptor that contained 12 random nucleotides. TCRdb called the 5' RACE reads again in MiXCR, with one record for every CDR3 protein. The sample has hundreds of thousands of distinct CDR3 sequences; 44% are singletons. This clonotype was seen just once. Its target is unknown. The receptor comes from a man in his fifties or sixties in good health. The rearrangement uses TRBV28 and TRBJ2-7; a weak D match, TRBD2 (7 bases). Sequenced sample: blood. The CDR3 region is CASKGGFPYEQYF. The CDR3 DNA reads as TGTGCCAGCAAGGGGGGGTTCCCTTACGAGCAGTACTTC.